This TCR beta chain was identified during a study of CXCR3 chemokines and chemotherapy response in bladder cancer. From the PCR reads, TCRdb called clonotypes with MiXCR, one entry per CDR3 protein. The sample holds around 8,000 distinct CDR3 sequences, approximately 12% seen once. V was pared by 2 bases and J by 7 bases, with 12 bases between. The CDR3 sequence is 15 residues long. Germline CDR1 reads MNHEY; CDR2 reads SMNVEV (reference sequence). The V and J genes are TRBV27 and TRBJ1-6; no reliable D call. The receptor's source is a human donor with bladder cancer that responded to neoadjuvant chemotherapy. The specimen was collected from a patient whose treatment included neoadjuvant chemotherapy. CDR3 DNA: TGTGCCAGCAGTTTAGTAGGGCAGAAGAATTCACCCCTCCACTTT. Its translation is CASSLVGQKNSPLHF.